This is a list of T cell receptor beta chains from one sample in a study of T cells expressing NK-cell markers. After re-calling the 5' RACE reads, TCRdb lists one entry per CDR3 protein, DNA absent. The table lists fewer than 550,000 distinct CDR3 sequences. Input material: blood T cells: a sorted CD56 or NKG2C T cell subset, CD4+ or CD8+ T cells, or bulk PBMC T cells (not recorded which). These receptors were obtained from a woman aged 45-65 years in good health. The CDR3 runs from the conserved cysteine through the conserved F or W. Fields, in order: J gene, V gene, CDR3 protein.

J gene: TRBJ2-7
V gene: TRBV27
CDR3 protein: CASIGTEGDEQYF

J gene: TRBJ2-7
V gene: TRBV18
CDR3 protein: CASSLTENEQYF

J gene: TRBJ2-7
V gene: TRBV6-9
CDR3 protein: CASSYPPSGTSVVEQYF

J gene: TRBJ2-1
V gene: TRBV6-5
CDR3 protein: CASRSGDSNEQFF

J gene: TRBJ2-2
V gene: TRBV7-3
CDR3 protein: CASSLWRGGRNTGELFF

J gene: TRBJ1-5
V gene: TRBV29-1
CDR3 protein: CSGSTGFNQPQHF

J gene: TRBJ2-7
V gene: TRBV7-9
CDR3 protein: CASSPQGGSGFSYEQYF

J gene: TRBJ2-3
V gene: TRBV20-1
CDR3 protein: CSAPGTPGGDTQYF

J gene: TRBJ2-1
V gene: TRBV3-1
CDR3 protein: CASSQGSGSGWNEQFF

J gene: TRBJ2-4
V gene: TRBV3-1
CDR3 protein: CASSQERGGTIAKNIQYF

J gene: TRBJ2-7
V gene: TRBV18
CDR3 protein: CASSGLGGSYEQYF

J gene: TRBJ1-1
V gene: TRBV29-1
CDR3 protein: CSATVLDNPRTEAFF

J gene: TRBJ1-1
V gene: TRBV21-1
CDR3 protein: CASSKEGVNTEAFF

J gene: TRBJ2-5
V gene: TRBV6-6
CDR3 protein: CASSYGGRSAETQYF

J gene: TRBJ2-2
V gene: TRBV6-6
CDR3 protein: CASSQTSGELFF

J gene: TRBJ1-1
V gene: TRBV5-1
CDR3 protein: CASSLKGVGTEAFF

J gene: TRBJ1-1
V gene: TRBV12-3/TRBV12-4
CDR3 protein: CASSLGGWGTEAFF

J gene: TRBJ2-2
V gene: TRBV18
CDR3 protein: CASSPPRTGRGTGEQFF

J gene: TRBJ2-3
V gene: TRBV5-1
CDR3 protein: CASSLYTGYTDTQYF

J gene: TRBJ2-2
V gene: TRBV20-1
CDR3 protein: CSARGRSSPGELFF

J gene: TRBJ2-7
V gene: TRBV2
CDR3 protein: CARGTGTSGEQYF

J gene: TRBJ2-5
V gene: TRBV5-4
CDR3 protein: CASSLEFSGYQETQYF

J gene: TRBJ1-2
V gene: TRBV5-1
CDR3 protein: CASSMELGNYGYTF

J gene: TRBJ2-3
V gene: TRBV19
CDR3 protein: CASHDHGSRSTDTQYF

J gene: TRBJ1-5
V gene: TRBV5-6
CDR3 protein: CASSLRGAGSNQPQHF

J gene: TRBJ2-7
V gene: TRBV4-1
CDR3 protein: CASSHLTSGRRYEQYF

J gene: TRBJ1-1
V gene: TRBV30
CDR3 protein: CAWSVSGLGAFF

J gene: TRBJ2-7
V gene: TRBV5-1
CDR3 protein: CASSLAYSTEQYF

J gene: TRBJ2-5
V gene: TRBV15
CDR3 protein: CATSESVDAQYF

J gene: TRBJ2-5
V gene: TRBV28
CDR3 protein: CASSLSGGAVETQYF

J gene: TRBJ1-1
V gene: TRBV12-3/TRBV12-4
CDR3 protein: CASEVLNTEAFF

J gene: TRBJ2-5
V gene: TRBV4-1
CDR3 protein: CASSLGSGSRDQYF

J gene: TRBJ1-1
V gene: TRBV19
CDR3 protein: CASSMWGPVLEAFF

J gene: TRBJ2-5
V gene: TRBV7-9
CDR3 protein: CASSLVNTAQETQYF

J gene: TRBJ1-5
V gene: TRBV30
CDR3 protein: CAWSSSGGIQPQHF

J gene: TRBJ2-1
V gene: TRBV19
CDR3 protein: CASSIKRTSGSLMREQFF

J gene: TRBJ1-1
V gene: TRBV19
CDR3 protein: CASTYFRSPEAFF

J gene: TRBJ2-1
V gene: TRBV12-3/TRBV12-4
CDR3 protein: CASRSGTINEQFF

J gene: TRBJ2-1
V gene: TRBV12-3/TRBV12-4
CDR3 protein: CASSFWGTLGEQFF

J gene: TRBJ2-3
V gene: TRBV29-1
CDR3 protein: CSVEGRSTDTQYF

J gene: TRBJ1-5
V gene: TRBV10-3
CDR3 protein: CAISRDLNQPQHF

J gene: TRBJ2-2
V gene: TRBV12-3/TRBV12-4
CDR3 protein: CASSSQRGPRGNTGELFF

J gene: TRBJ2-5
V gene: TRBV19
CDR3 protein: CASSPSGTRQTQYF

J gene: TRBJ2-1
V gene: TRBV9
CDR3 protein: CASSPMGLAGGRNEQFF

J gene: TRBJ1-1
V gene: TRBV5-1
CDR3 protein: CASSRTDDRRNTEAFF

J gene: TRBJ2-1
V gene: TRBV12-3/TRBV12-4
CDR3 protein: CASSPAGVMSEQFF

J gene: TRBJ2-5
V gene: TRBV20-1
CDR3 protein: CSARDSQRVRETQYF

J gene: TRBJ2-1
V gene: TRBV12-3/TRBV12-4
CDR3 protein: CASSLRRGRAYNEQFF

J gene: TRBJ2-1
V gene: TRBV12-3/TRBV12-4
CDR3 protein: CASSPRGGDNRNQFF

J gene: TRBJ2-3
V gene: TRBV2
CDR3 protein: CASSEALVYADTQYF

J gene: TRBJ2-1
V gene: TRBV2
CDR3 protein: CASSVEATTYNEQFF

J gene: TRBJ2-3
V gene: TRBV20-1
CDR3 protein: CSAGDRGIHTDTQYF

J gene: TRBJ1-6
V gene: TRBV7-8
CDR3 protein: CASRITESSYNSPLHF